Each of the 19 T cell receptor beta chains below was sequenced from the same sample in a study of cytomegalovirus exposure and HLA in healthy donors. PCR involved 60 Vbeta and 13 Jbeta primers. The assay was immunoSEQ multiplex PCR, and TCRdb's table has in-frame clones only and misses some. The top ten clones hold roughly 5.9% of a sample with tens of thousands of clones, approximately 73% of them seen once. Sequenced material: PBMCs. These receptors originate from a man aged 45 to 65 in good health and CMV-seronegative.

CDR3 sequence (DNA): TGTGCCAGCAGCTTAGCTATTTTCCGGGAGCAGTACTTC. It encodes CASSLAIFREQYF. V and J are TRBV11-1 and TRBJ2-7; D is unresolved. In germline, CDR1 is SGHAT, CDR2 FQDESV (reference sequence). The CDR3 spans 13 residues. V was cut by 0 bases and J by 7 bases, with 10 bases left in between.

This chain uses TRBV27 with TRBJ1-5, with 9 bases fitting TRBD1. The V segment lost 2 bases and the J segment 5 bases; nucleotides outside the gene matches: 4. Germline V gives CDR1 MNHEY, CDR2 SMNVEV (reference sequence). The CDR3 extends over 15 amino acids. The DNA for the CDR3 is TGTGCCAGCAGTTTAACCGGACAGGGGTATCAGCCCCAGCATTTT. Protein: CASSLTGQGYQPQHF.

This chain uses TRBV27 with TRBJ2-7; 11 positions match TRBD1. CDR1 MNHEY and CDR2 SMNVEV come from the germline V gene (reference sequence). Trimming took 7 bases from V and 2 from J; bases not matched to a gene: 10. This CDR3 spans 16 amino acids. CDR3 sequence reads: CASIENPGQGAYEQYF. The CDR3 DNA is TGTGCCAGCATCGAAAACCCGGGACAGGGGGCCTACGAGCAGTACTTC.

The chain combines TRBV29-1 with TRBJ2-7, with 8 positions matching TRBD1. Trimming cost V 7 bases and J 5 bases; bases outside gene matches: 7. The CDR3 length is 12 residues. Per the germline V gene, CDR1 is SQVTM and CDR2 is ANQGSEA. The CDR3: CSARDRRNEQYF. The CDR3 DNA reads TGCAGCGCCCGGGACAGGCGCAACGAGCAGTACTTC.

The rearrangement uses TRBV6-4 and TRBJ2-2; 9 nucleotides match TRBD2. The CDR3 loop spans 15 amino acids. Germline V gene sequence: CDR1 MRHNA, CDR2 SNTAGT. After removal of 5 bases from V and 7 bases from J, the junction contained 8 bases not matched to a gene. The CDR3 coding sequence is TGTGCCAGCAGTTTGACGGCGGGGGGGCACGGGGAGCTGTTTTTT. Translation: CASSLTAGGHGELFF.

The chain is built from TRBV7-9 and TRBJ1-5; D perhaps matches TRBD1 (6 bases). This CDR3 region has 14 residues. Deletions cut 3 bases from V and 11 bases from J, with 17 bases between. CDR1 is SEHNR and CDR2 is FQNEAQ in the germline V gene (reference sequence). The CDR3 spells CASSFGDTSSAQHF. The CDR3 DNA follows: TGTGCCAGCAGCTTCGGGGACACCTCGTCGGCCCAGCATTTT.

The chain has TRBV2 and TRBJ1-4, with TRBD1 identical over 10 bases. The germline gives CDR1 SNHLY, CDR2 FYNNEI. V lost 7 bases, J lost 0 bases, and 11 bases stayed unmatched. The length of the CDR3 is 18 residues. The CDR3 sequence: CASNLQGQGSSTNEKLFF. CDR3 coding DNA: TGTGCCAGCAACTTACAGGGACAGGGGTCTTCAACTAATGAAAAACTGTTTTTT. The variable domain in full, with the rest retrieved from reference TRBV2 and TRBJ1-4, is EPEVTQTPSHQVTQMGQEVILRCVPISNHLYFYWYRQILGQKVEFLVSFYNNEISEKSEIFDDQFSVERPDGSNFTLKIRSTKLEDSAMYFCASNLQGQGSSTNEKLFFGSGTQLSVL.

This clone was seen once. It is unclear where the CDR3 begins or ends on the DNA, so no DNA is shown, and the CDR3 is as TCRdb lists it. V and J are TRBV21-1 and TRBJ2-3; the DNA was not compared with TRBD2, the D call given in the table. TRBV21-1 is classified as a pseudogene. The CDR3 numbers 15 amino acids, ends counted. The CDR3 here is CASGRVGLGTDTQYF.

The V gene is TRBV25-1, the J gene TRBJ2-7; 10 positions agree with TRBD1. In germline, CDR1 is MGHDK, CDR2 SYGVNS. J gave up 5 bases and V 10 bases, and 8 bases lay outside the gene matches. The CDR3 runs to 13 residues. The CDR3 bases are TGTGCCACCCGACAGGGGGCGGGGGACGAGCAGTACTTC. Translation: CATRQGAGDEQYF.

J is TRBJ2-3 and V is TRBV7-9, with D perhaps TRBD2 (6 bases). Germline V gives CDR1 SEHNR, CDR2 FQNEAQ (reference sequence). The V end was cut by 5 bases, the J end by 6 bases, with 24 bases between. The length of the CDR3 is 17 residues. For the CDR3, the DNA is TGTGCCAGCAGCCCATCCCGTGGGCGGGGCCCCTTGGATACGCAGTATTTT. Protein sequence: CASSPSRGRGPLDTQYF.

The chain carries TRBV9 and TRBJ2-1; 9 bases are shared with TRBD2. This CDR3 region has 15 residues. The V and J ends lost 0 bases and 7 bases, in that order; junction bases with no gene match: 5. Looked up from germline, CDR1 is SGDLS and CDR2 is YYNGEE. For the CDR3, the DNA is TGTGCCAGCAGCGTAGGCGGGGGGGCCAGAAATGAGCAGTTCTTC. Its protein product is CASSVGGGARNEQFF.

The chain combines TRBV9 with TRBJ2-2, with 7 bases that match TRBD2. J was trimmed by 5 bases and V by 0 bases; bases with no gene match: 10. The CDR3 covers 17 residues. Germline assignment: CDR1 SGDLS and CDR2 YYNGEE. CDR3 sequence reads: CASSVVGSSGPTGELFF. CDR3 bases: TGTGCCAGCAGCGTAGTTGGGAGTAGCGGGCCGACCGGGGAGCTGTTTTTT.

The chain links TRBV6-5 to TRBJ2-7, with D tentatively TRBD1 (6 bases). Germline CDR1 reads MNHEY; CDR2 reads SVGAGI. The CDR3 totals 13 residues. Trimming removed 4 bases at V and 4 bases at J, with 11 bases between. As DNA, the CDR3 is TGTGCCAGCAGTTTCTCACAGGGTTACGAGCAGTACTTC. Its translation: CASSFSQGYEQYF.

This clone was seen only a few times. The chain links TRBV11-2 to TRBJ2-7; D may be TRBD1 (6 bases). CDR1 and CDR2 (germline): SGHAT, FQNNGV. The CDR3 length is 13 residues. V lost 5 bases, J lost 5 bases, and 13 bases lay in between. The CDR3: CASSHRVWDEQYF. The CDR3 nucleotides read TGTGCCAGCAGCCACAGGGTTTGGGACGAGCAGTACTTC.

CDR3 residues: CASSASGRTQYF. The CDR3 nucleotides read TGTGCCAGCAGCGCAAGCGGGCGTACGCAGTATTTT. This rearrangement joins TRBV7-9 to TRBJ2-3; TRBD2 might be the D (6 bases). Germline loops: CDR1 SEHNR, CDR2 FQNEAQ (reference sequence). The CDR3 contains 12 residues. The V and J ends lost 5 bases and 8 bases respectively, with 11 bases between them.

The gene calls are TRBV6-6 and TRBJ1-1, with 9 bases fitting TRBD1. This CDR3 contains 15 residues. V gave up 6 bases and J gave up 1 base; unmatched junction bases: 6. CDR1 and CDR2 from the germline V gene are MNHNY and SVGAGI (reference sequence). The CDR3 loop reads CASSWPGQGNTEAFF. The CDR3 bases are TGTGCCAGCAGCTGGCCGGGACAGGGGAACACTGAAGCTTTCTTT.

This clone has just a few counts. The CDR3: CASSQVGQGRQPQHF. CDR3 nucleotides: TGCGCCAGCAGCCAAGTGGGACAGGGAAGGCAGCCCCAGCATTTT. V usage is TRBV4-1 and J usage is TRBJ1-5; 9 positions agree with TRBD1. The CDR3 extends over 15 amino acids. Per the germline V gene, CDR1 is MGHRA and CDR2 is YSYEKL. J was trimmed by 7 bases and V by 1 base; bases with no gene match: 5.

The chain has TRBV25-1 and TRBJ2-2; possibly TRBD1 for D (6 bases). Germline assignment: CDR1 MGHDK and CDR2 SYGVNS. CDR3 size: 14 residues. Trimming left V 10 bases short and J 7 bases short, with 19 bases between. The DNA for the CDR3 is TGTGCCACCCAGGGGTCGGGACCTTTCGGGGAGCTGTTTTTT. Protein product: CATQGSGPFGELFF.

The sample holds one count of this clone. The genes are TRBV29-1 and TRBJ1-2, with a possible D match to TRBD1 (5 bases). Germline V gene data show CDR1 as SQVTM and CDR2 as ANQGSEA. The CDR3 is 12 amino acids. V lost 6 bases and J lost 0, with 8 bases in between. The CDR3 is CSVDSTNYGYTF. The CDR3 DNA is TGCAGCGTAGACAGCACTAACTATGGCTACACCTTC.